The clone carrying this T cell receptor beta chain has just a few counts. This CDR3 is 15 amino acids long. Germline CDR1 and CDR2: SGHNT and YYREEE (reference sequence). The ends were cut back, 2 bases at V and 1 base at J, with 9 bases in the middle. TCRdb independently ran MiXCR on the 5' RACE reads; one entry per CDR3 protein. The data contain 150,000 to 200,000 distinct CDR3 sequences, 16% of them singletons. The sample is drawn from a study of T-cell memory formation after mild COVID-19. The chain joins TRBV5-4 to TRBJ2-2, with D possibly being TRBD2 (6 bases). Sequencing was performed on PBMCs or a T cell subset sorted from them (not recorded which). The clonotype comes from an adult woman who had mild COVID-19 (a few samples of this study predate the infection). Cell type and time point are not known. The CDR3 sequence: CASSFAGMNTGELFF. CDR3 bases: TGTGCCAGCAGCTTCGCGGGGATGAACACCGGGGAGCTGTTTTTT.